This T cell receptor (beta chain) was found in a study of shared clonotypes between healthy human individuals. General observations from the study: Clonotypes not shared had lower generation probabilities than those common to all four donors.

V lost 7 bases to trimming and J lost 6 bases; unmatched junction nucleotides: 18. Per the germline V gene, CDR1 is ENHRY and CDR2 is SYGVKD. The CDR3 is 18 amino acids. Sorted-subset replicate PCR reactions were performed with 150 to 200 ng DNA, corresponding to roughly 31,000 T cell genomes. TCRdb's copy holds only in-frame clones and misses some; the assay was immunoSEQ multiplex PCR. The data contain 1.4 million to 1.5 million clones, 95% to 97% of them singletons. This clone appeared once. Its antigen remains unknown. Sequencing input: naive CD4+ T cells sorted from blood. Regarding subset: CD45RA+ positively selected. The chain couples TRBV10-3 to TRBJ2-3; 11 bases line up with TRBD2. This clonotype was sampled from a young man in good health. CDR3: CAIIDSGRAGKTCDTQYF. The DNA of the CDR3 is TGTGCCATCATTGATAGCGGGAGGGCCGGGAAAACTTGTGATACGCAGTATTTT.